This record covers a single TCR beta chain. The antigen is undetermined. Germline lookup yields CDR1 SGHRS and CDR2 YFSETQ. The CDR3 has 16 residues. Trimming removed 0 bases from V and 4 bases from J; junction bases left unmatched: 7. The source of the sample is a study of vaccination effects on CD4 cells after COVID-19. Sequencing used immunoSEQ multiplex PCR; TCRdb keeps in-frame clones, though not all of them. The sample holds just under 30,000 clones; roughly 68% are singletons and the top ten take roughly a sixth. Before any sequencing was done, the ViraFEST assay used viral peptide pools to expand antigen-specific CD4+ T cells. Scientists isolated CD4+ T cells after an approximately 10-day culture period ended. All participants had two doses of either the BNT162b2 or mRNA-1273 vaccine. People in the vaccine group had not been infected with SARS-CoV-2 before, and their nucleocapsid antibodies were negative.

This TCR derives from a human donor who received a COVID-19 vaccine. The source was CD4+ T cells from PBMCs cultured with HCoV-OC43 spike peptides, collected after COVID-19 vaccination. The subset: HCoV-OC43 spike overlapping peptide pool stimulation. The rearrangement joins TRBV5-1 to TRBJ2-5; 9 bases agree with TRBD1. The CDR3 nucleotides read TGCGCCAGCAGCTTGGGGGGACAGGGAGGTTCAGAGACCCAGTACTTC. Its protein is CASSLGGQGGSETQYF.